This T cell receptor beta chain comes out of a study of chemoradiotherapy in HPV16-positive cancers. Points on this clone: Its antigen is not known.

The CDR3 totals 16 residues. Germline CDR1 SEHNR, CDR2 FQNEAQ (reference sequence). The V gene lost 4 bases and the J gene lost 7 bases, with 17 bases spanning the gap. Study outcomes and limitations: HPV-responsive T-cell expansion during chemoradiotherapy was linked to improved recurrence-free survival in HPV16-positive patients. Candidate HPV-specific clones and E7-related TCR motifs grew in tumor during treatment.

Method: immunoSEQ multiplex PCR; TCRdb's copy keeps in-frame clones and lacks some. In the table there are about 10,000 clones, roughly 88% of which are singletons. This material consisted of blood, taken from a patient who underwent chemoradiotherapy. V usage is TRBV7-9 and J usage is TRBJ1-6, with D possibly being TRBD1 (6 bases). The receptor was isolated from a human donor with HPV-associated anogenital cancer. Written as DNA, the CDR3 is TGTGCCAGCAGCTGGGGGGCGGGGCAGGGAAATTCACCCCTCCACTTT. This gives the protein CASSWGAGQGNSPLHF.